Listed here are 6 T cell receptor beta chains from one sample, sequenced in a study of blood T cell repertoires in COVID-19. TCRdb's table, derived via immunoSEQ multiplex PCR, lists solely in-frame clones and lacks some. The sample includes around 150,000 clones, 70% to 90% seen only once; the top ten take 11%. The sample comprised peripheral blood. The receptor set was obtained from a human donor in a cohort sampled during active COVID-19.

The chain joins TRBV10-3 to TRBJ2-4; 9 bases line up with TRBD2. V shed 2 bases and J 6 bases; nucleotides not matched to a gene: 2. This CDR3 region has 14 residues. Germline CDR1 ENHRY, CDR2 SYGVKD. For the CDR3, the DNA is TGTGCCATCAGTGAGGGGACTAGCCGAAACATTCAGTACTTC. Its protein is CAISEGTSRNIQYF.

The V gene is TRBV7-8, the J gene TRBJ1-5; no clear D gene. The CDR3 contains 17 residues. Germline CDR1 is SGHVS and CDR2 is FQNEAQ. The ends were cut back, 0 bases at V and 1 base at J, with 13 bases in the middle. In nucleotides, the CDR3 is TGTGCCAGCAGCTTAGCGTTGGCAGGCGCGAGCAATCAGCCCCAGCATTTT. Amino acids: CASSLALAGASNQPQHF.

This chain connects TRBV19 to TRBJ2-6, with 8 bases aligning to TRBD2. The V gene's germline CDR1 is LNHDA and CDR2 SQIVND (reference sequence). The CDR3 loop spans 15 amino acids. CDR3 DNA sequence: TGTGGAAGCCGGGGGGGATCCTCTGGGGCCAACGTCCTGACTTTC. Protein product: CGSRGGSSGANVLTF.

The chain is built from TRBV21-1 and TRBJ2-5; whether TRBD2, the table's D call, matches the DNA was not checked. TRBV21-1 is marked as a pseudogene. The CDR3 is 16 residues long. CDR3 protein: CASSWETLQQQETQYF. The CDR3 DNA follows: TGTGCCAGCAGCTGGGAGACCCTCCAGCAACAAGAGACCCAGTACTTC.

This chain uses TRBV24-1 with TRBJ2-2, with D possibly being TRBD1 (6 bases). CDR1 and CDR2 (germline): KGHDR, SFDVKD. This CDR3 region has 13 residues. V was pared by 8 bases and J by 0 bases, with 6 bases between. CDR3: CATTGANTGELFF. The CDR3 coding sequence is TGTGCCACCACAGGGGCGAACACCGGGGAGCTGTTTTTT.

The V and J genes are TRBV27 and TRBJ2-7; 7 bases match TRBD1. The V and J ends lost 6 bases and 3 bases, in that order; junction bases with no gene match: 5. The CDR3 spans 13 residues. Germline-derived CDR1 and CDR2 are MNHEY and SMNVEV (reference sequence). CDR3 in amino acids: CASSPTGDYEQYF. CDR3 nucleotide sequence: TGTGCCAGCAGCCCCACAGGGGACTACGAGCAGTACTTC.